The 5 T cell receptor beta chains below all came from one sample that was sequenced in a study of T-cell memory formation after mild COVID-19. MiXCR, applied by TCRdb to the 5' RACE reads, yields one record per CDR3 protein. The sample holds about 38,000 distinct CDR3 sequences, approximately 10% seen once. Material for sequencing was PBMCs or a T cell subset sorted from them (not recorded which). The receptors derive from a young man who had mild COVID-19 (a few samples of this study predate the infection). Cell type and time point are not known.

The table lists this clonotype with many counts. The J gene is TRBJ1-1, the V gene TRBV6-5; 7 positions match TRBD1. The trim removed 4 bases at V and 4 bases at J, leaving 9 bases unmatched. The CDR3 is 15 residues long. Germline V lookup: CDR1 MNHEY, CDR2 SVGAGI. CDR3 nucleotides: TGTGCCAGCAGTTCAGCAGGGGGATGGAGCACTGAAGCTTTCTTT. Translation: CASSSAGGWSTEAFF.

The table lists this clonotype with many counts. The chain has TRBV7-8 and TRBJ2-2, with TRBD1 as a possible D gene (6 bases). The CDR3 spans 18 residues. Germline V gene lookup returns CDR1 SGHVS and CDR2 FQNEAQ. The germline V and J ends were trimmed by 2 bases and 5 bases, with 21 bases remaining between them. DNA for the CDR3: TGTGCCAGCAGCTTATCACGGGACACCCCCTTGGGAACCGGGGAGCTGTTTTTT. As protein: CASSLSRDTPLGTGELFF.

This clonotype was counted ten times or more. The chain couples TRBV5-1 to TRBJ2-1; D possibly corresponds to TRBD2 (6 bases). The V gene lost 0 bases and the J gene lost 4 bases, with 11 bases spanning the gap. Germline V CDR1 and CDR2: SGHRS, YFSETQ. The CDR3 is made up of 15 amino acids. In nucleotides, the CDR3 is TGCGCCAGCAGCTTGGCTTTAGCGGAATACAATGAGCAGTTCTTC. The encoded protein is CASSLALAEYNEQFF.

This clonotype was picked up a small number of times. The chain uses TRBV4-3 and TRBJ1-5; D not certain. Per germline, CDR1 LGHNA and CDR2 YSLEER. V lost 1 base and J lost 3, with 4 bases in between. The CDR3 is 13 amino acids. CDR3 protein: CASSQVVNQPQHF. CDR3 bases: TGCGCCAGCAGCCAAGTCGTCAATCAGCCCCAGCATTTT.

The CDR3 sequence: CASSPVGPGYEQYV. The CDR3, as DNA: TGCGCCAGCAGCCCGGTCGGCCCTGGCTACGAGCAGTACGTC. J is TRBJ2-7 and V is TRBV5-1; D is unresolved. The CDR3 is 14 residues long. Trimming removed 4 bases from V and 3 bases from J, with 14 bases in between. From germline, CDR1 is SGHRS and CDR2 YFSETQ.